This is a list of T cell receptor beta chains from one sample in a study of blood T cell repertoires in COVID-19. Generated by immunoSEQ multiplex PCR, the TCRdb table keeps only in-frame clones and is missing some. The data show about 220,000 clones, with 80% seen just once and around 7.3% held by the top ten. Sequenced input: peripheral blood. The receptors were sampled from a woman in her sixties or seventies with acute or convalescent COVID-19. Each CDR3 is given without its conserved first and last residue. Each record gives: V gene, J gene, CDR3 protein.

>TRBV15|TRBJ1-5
ATSERGNQPQH
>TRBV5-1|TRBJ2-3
ASRMSTDTQY
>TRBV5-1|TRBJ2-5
ASSAVQGGETQY
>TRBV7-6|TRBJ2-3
ASSSQGADTQY
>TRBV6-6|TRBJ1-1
ASSYGQGLNTEAF
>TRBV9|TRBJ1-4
ASSVEGRGSEKLF
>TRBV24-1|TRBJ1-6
AVSQDNSPLH
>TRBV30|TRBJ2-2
AWGGLARTGELF
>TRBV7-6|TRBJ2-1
ASSLVVAGDYNEQF
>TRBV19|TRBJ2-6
ATMGATGANVLT
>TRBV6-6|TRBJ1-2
ASRLDRNYGYT
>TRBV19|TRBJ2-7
ASAGGRYEQY
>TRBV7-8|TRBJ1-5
ASSQRTGTNLPNQPQH
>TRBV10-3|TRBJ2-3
AISGGEIAGGATDTQY
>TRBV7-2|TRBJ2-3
ASRGRSSGGATDTQY
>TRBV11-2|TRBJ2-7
ASSLERTASYEQY
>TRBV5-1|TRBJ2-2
ASSLEAGAPGELF
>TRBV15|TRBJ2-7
ATSREASGGYEQY
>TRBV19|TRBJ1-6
ASRAPGGQPLSSYNSPLH
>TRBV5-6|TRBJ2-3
ASSLERGASTDTQY
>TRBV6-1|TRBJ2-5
ASSDIDRAGRETQY
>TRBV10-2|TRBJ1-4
ASSEEFLGAELF
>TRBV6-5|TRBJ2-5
ASSRGLGETQY
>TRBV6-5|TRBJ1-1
ASSLQENTEAF
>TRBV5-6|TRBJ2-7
ASSTDRRDEQY
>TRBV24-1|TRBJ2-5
ATRQGPWETQY
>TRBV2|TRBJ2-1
ASNPDRGHNEQF
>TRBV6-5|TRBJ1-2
ASTTGQVYGYT
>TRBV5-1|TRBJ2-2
ASSLQRGGDTGELF
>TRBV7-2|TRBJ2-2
ASSLVPSRTGELF
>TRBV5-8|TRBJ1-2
ASSRDRDRVT
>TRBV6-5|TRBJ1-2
ASRPTQGSGYT
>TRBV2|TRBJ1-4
ASRPDREWAREKLF
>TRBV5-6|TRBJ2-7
ASSFDGTGQVQY